The entry below describes one T cell receptor (beta chain). Its specificity is unknown. This entry is derived from a study of graft-versus-host responses after intestinal transplantation. The wider study: For about three years after anti-thymocyte globulin induction, all recipients took tacrolimus and steroids.

Processing released intraepithelial and lamina propria lymphocytes from the graft tissue. Clones were read by immunoSEQ multiplex PCR, and TCRdb kept only the in-frame ones, dropping some. This table has approximately 60,000 clones, roughly 89% appearing once. Study conclusions and caveats: GvH clones turned up in recipient marrow; some had shown up first in ileum or blood. Subjects displaying graft-donor T cell macrochimerism possessed elevated graft-versus-host to host-versus-graft clonal ratios inside allografts.

The TCR sequence derives from a human patient who received an intestinal transplant, so some T cells may come from the graft donor. The sequencing here drew on ileum tissue, taken more than 350 days after transplant.

The CDR3 here is CASSLAGGYNEQFF. The CDR3 DNA reads TGCGCCAGCAGCCTAGCGGGGGGGTACAATGAGCAGTTCTTC. The chain uses TRBV10-2 and TRBJ2-1, with TRBD2 matching 12 bases. Germline lookup yields CDR1 WSHSY and CDR2 SAAADI. This CDR3 comprises 14 residues. Unmatched junction bases numbered 1, after V lost 6 bases and J lost 4 bases.